These 14 T cell receptor beta chains came from one sample sequenced in a study of T-cell reconstitution after alpha-beta-depleted transplantation in children. Researchers prepared the TCRbeta library using unique molecular identifiers, the study reports. TCRdb ran MiXCR on the PCR reads and lists one entry per CDR3 protein. The sample lists roughly 500,000 distinct CDR3 sequences, approximately 12% occurring once. The specimen comprised PBMCs from the stem cell graft donor, sampled from the stem cell graft. Every receptor here comes from a human donor who donated a stem cell graft to a child with combined immunodeficiency.

In this sample, this clonotype turned up a few times. The genes are TRBV7-3 and TRBJ2-5, with 9 bases identical to TRBD2. CDR3 length equals 17 residues. With 3 bases clipped from V and 3 bases from J, the junction kept 11 bases outside the gene matches. Looked up from germline, CDR1 is SGHTA and CDR2 is FQGTGA. The CDR3 DNA reads as TGTGCCAGCAGCTTTGCGACTGGGACTAGCCGAAAAGAGACCCAGTACTTC. Translated, it gives CASSFATGTSRKETQYF.

In its sample, this clonotype was seen many times. The genes are TRBV20-1 and TRBJ2-1; TRBD2 matches 12 bases. The CDR3 runs 15 residues. V lost 6 bases to trimming and J lost 4 bases; unmatched junction nucleotides: 7. Germline CDR1 and CDR2: DFQATT and SNEGSKA (reference sequence). CDR3 sequence: CSATKLAGGYNEQFF. The CDR3 DNA reads as TGCAGTGCGACCAAACTAGCGGGGGGTTACAATGAGCAGTTCTTC.

The chain combines TRBV7-2 with TRBJ2-2; 14 bases map to TRBD2. Germline-derived CDR1 and CDR2 are SGHTA and FQGNSA. The CDR3 is 16 residues long. Unmatched junction bases numbered 7, after V lost 5 bases and J lost 8 bases. This CDR3 is CASSPRLAGGSGELFF. The CDR3, as DNA: TGTGCCAGCAGCCCTCGACTAGCGGGGGGGTCGGGGGAGCTGTTTTTT.

CDR3 sequence: CASSLDRPTGSGNTIYF. The CDR3, as DNA: TGTGCCAGCAGCTTAGACAGGCCGACAGGATCTGGAAACACCATATATTTT. This chain joins TRBV11-2 and TRBJ1-3, with a weak D call TRBD1 (6 bases). The V gene's germline CDR1 is SGHAT and CDR2 FQNNGV. V was trimmed by 0 bases and J by 1 base, leaving 13 bases between them. CDR3 length: 17 residues.

In this sample, this clonotype turned up a few times. V is TRBV27 and J is TRBJ2-1; D might be TRBD2 (7 bases). The CDR3 runs 15 residues. Trimming took 3 bases from V and 4 from J, leaving 13 bases between them. Germline assignment: CDR1 MNHEY and CDR2 SMNVEV (reference sequence). The CDR3 protein is CASSFRGGVYNEQFF. The DNA of the CDR3 is TGTGCCAGCAGTTTTAGGGGGGGGGTTTACAATGAGCAGTTCTTC.

This clonotype has only one observation. The rearrangement joins TRBV11-3 to TRBJ2-3; D perhaps matches TRBD1 (7 bases). The CDR3 covers 17 residues. V was pared by 1 base and J by 9 bases, with 23 bases between. In germline, CDR1 is SGHNT, CDR2 YENEEA. The CDR3 DNA sequence: TGTGCCAGCAGCTTAGCTTACGGCGGGACAGCTAGGGAGACGCAGTATTTT. It yields the protein CASSLAYGGTARETQYF.

Note on this clonotype: The junction departs from germline at one end; a sequencing error may be responsible. V is TRBV12-3 or TRBV12-4 and J is TRBJ2-1; perhaps TRBD2 as D (6 bases). This CDR3 is 12 amino acids long. The DNA of the CDR3 is TGTGCCAGCAGTTTAGGACTAGGAGAGCAGCTCTTC. Its protein is CASSLGLGEQLF.

The sample holds a few counts of this clonotype. The chain employs TRBV7-2 and TRBJ2-7, with 12 bases identical to TRBD2. The V and J ends lost 2 bases and 6 bases, in that order; junction bases with no gene match: 5. The CDR3 is made up of 15 amino acids. Germline CDR1 and CDR2: SGHTA and FQGNSA. DNA for the CDR3: TGTGCCAGCAGCTTACTGACTAGCGGGGGCCCCGAGCAGTACTTC. It is translated as CASSLLTSGGPEQYF.

This clonotype was counted many times. This rearrangement joins TRBV5-1 to TRBJ2-3; D not resolved. CDR1 and CDR2 from the germline V gene are SGHRS and YFSETQ. The CDR3 runs 15 residues. With 2 bases removed from V and 0 bases from J, the gap between germline ends came to 10 bases. The CDR3 DNA is TGCGCCAGCAGCTTAGCCCCAGGAAGCACAGATACGCAGTATTTT. Amino acid sequence: CASSLAPGSTDTQYF.

This clonotype came up many times. The chain combines TRBV6-5 with TRBJ2-1, with 12 bases lining up with TRBD2. CDR3 size: 14 residues. Germline values: CDR1 MNHEY, CDR2 SVGAGI. V lost 4 bases to trimming and J lost 6 bases; unmatched junction nucleotides: 1. CDR3 DNA sequence: TGTGCCAGCAGTTTGACTAGCGGGAGCAATGAGCAGTTCTTC. Protein: CASSLTSGSNEQFF.

This clonotype was found many times. The CDR3 DNA sequence: TGTGCCAGCAGCTTAATTTCCCTAGGCGATGAGCAGTTCTTC. The encoded protein is CASSLISLGDEQFF. This rearrangement joins TRBV7-2 to TRBJ2-1; no clear D gene. Trimming left V 2 bases short and J 8 bases short, with 13 bases between. From germline, CDR1 is SGHTA and CDR2 FQGNSA. The CDR3 sequence is 14 residues long.

The gene calls are TRBV25-1 and TRBJ1-1; possible D gene TRBD1, 5 bases. Germline CDR1 is MGHDK and CDR2 is SYGVNS. V lost 4 bases to trimming and J lost 1 base, with 7 bases between them. This CDR3 is 13 amino acids long. The CDR3 here is CASSVRGNTEAFF. CDR3 in DNA: TGTGCCAGCAGTGTAAGGGGGAACACTGAAGCTTTCTTT.

This clonotype was seen only a few times. This sequence joins TRBV29-1 and TRBJ2-1; TRBD1 might be the D (7 bases). The CDR3 covers 15 residues. In germline, CDR1 is SQVTM, CDR2 ANQGSEA. Trimming took 8 bases from V and 4 from J, leaving 21 bases between them. The CDR3 sequence is CSSYGRAGQYNEQFF. Written as DNA, the CDR3 is TGCAGCTCCTATGGACGGGCGGGACAGTACAATGAGCAGTTCTTC.

Only a few counts were recorded for this clonotype. The J gene is TRBJ1-1, the V gene TRBV29-1; possible D gene TRBD1, 6 bases. V gave up 3 bases and J gave up 4 bases, with 12 bases separating them. The germline CDR1 and CDR2 sequences are SQVTM and ANQGSEA. This CDR3 is built from 13 residues. In DNA, the CDR3 is TGCAGCGTTGAGAAGGGGGGGGCCACTGAAGCTTTCTTT. Its translation is CSVEKGGATEAFF.